This T cell receptor (beta chain) originates from a study of shared clonotypes between healthy human individuals. Whole-study context: A couple of women and three men aged 18 to 49 made up the donors. Overall study results and limits: Sorted-subset sequencing, rarefaction showed, was incomplete despite large depth. Genetic and exposure-history diversity was limited by the few donors. Shared across several donors were roughly 4.7% of the naive CD4 clonotypes.

The protocol was immunoSEQ multiplex PCR, while the TCRdb copy is restricted to in-frame clones and leaves out a portion. The sample lists over 2 million clones; 85% to 95% were seen once. With regard to this clone: Its antigen is still unknown.

The CDR3 totals 13 residues. Trimming removed 2 bases at V and 1 base at J, with 8 bases between. Germline CDR1 GTSNPN, CDR2 SVGIG (reference sequence). This chain uses TRBV30 with TRBJ1-1; D remains ambiguous. The sequence derives from a man between 18 and 35 years old in good health. Some clones in this sample may be carry-over from other donors' samples. Sequencing was carried out using naive CD4+ T cells from PBMCs. Regarding subset: CD45RA+ positively selected. CDR3 loop: CAWSRVANTEAFF. CDR3 in DNA: TGTGCCTGGAGTAGAGTAGCGAACACTGAAGCTTTCTTT.